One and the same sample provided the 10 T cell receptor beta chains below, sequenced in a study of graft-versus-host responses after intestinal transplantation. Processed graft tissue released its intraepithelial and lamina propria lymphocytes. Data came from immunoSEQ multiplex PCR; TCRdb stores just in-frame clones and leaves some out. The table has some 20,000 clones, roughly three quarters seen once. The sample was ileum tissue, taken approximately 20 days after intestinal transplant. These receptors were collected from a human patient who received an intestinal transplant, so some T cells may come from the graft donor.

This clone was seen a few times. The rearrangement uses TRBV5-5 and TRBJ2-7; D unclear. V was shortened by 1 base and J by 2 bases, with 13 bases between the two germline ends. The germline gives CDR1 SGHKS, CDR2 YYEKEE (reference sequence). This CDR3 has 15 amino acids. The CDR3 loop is CASSLFAGVTYEQYF. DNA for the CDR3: TGTGCCAGCAGCTTGTTCGCCGGTGTGACCTACGAGCAGTACTTC.

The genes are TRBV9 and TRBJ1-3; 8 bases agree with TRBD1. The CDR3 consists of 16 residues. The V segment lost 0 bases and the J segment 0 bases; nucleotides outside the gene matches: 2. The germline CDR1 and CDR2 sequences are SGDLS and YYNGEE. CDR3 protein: CASSVAGQGSGNTIYF. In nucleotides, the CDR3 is TGTGCCAGCAGCGTAGCCGGACAGGGCTCTGGAAACACCATATATTTT.

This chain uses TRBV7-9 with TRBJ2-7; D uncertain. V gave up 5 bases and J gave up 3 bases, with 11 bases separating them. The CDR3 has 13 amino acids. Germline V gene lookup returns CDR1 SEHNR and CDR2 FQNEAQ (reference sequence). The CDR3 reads CASSLTPGYEQYF. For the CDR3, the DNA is TGTGCCAGCAGCCTAACTCCGGGCTACGAGCAGTACTTC.

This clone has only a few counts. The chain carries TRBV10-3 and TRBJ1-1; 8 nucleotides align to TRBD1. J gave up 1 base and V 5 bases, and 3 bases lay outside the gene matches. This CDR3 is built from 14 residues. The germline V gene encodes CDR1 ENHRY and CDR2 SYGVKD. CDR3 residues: CAISRDRWNTEAFF. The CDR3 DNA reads TGTGCCATCAGTCGGGACAGGTGGAACACTGAAGCTTTCTTT.

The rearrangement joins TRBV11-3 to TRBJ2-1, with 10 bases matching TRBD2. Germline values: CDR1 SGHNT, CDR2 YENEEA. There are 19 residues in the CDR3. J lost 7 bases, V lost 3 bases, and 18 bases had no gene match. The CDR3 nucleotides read TGTGCCAGCAGCTTGGGACTAGCGACAGGACTTCCGAGGACAAATGAGCAGTTCTTC. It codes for CASSLGLATGLPRTNEQFF.

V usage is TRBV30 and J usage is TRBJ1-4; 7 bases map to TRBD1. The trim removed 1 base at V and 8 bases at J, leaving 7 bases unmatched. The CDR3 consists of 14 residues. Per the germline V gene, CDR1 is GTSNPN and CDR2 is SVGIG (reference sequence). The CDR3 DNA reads TGTGCCTGGAGTGGCACAGGGGAGTGGGAAAAACTGTTTTTT. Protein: CAWSGTGEWEKLFF.

The CDR3 bases are TGTGCCAGCAGCCAAGTGCTAACAGGGGGGAATTCACCCCTCCACTTT. Translated: CASSQVLTGGNSPLHF. The genes are TRBV4-2 and TRBJ1-6, with 8 bases aligning to TRBD1. Germline V gene lookup returns CDR1 LGHNA and CDR2 YNFKEQ. With 1 base clipped from V and 7 bases from J, the junction kept 6 bases outside the gene matches. The CDR3 extends over 16 amino acids.

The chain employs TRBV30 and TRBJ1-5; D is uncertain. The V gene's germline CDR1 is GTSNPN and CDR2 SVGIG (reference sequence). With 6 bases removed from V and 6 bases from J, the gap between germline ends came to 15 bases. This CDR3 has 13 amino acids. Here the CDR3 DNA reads TGTGCCTGTTCTGACATGGGCTCTCAGCCCCAGCATTTT. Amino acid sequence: CACSDMGSQPQHF.

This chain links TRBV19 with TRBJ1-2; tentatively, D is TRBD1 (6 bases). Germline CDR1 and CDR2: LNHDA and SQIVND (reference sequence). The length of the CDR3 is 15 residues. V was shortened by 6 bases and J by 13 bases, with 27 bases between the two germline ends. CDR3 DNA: TGTGCCAGTAGCGACTCGGGTGAGGACAGCCCTCCGGGCACCTTC. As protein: CASSDSGEDSPPGTF.

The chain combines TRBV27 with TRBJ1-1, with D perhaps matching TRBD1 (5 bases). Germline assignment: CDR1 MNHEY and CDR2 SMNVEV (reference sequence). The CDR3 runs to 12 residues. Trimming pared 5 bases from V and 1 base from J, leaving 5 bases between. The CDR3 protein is CASSDRNTEAFF. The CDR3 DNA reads TGTGCCAGCAGTGACAGGAACACTGAAGCTTTCTTT.